This paragraph reports one T cell receptor beta chain. Its specificity is unknown. V shed 2 bases and J shed 4 bases, with 16 bases lying between them. The CDR3 contains 16 residues. Germline V lookup: CDR1 MDHEN, CDR2 SYDVKM. This sample was taken from a study of vaccination and CD4 T cells after COVID-19. Treatment in this sample: approximately nine-day PBMC culture with coronavirus spike peptide pools or control peptides (ViraFEST assay). At the Johns Hopkins FTIC core, DNA taken from cultured CD4+ T cells was sequenced by way of the Oncomine TCR Beta short-read assay. MiXCR was run by TCRdb on the PCR reads, yielding one entry per CDR3 protein. The top ten hold roughly 22% of the sample, which has 9,500 to 15,000 distinct CDR3 sequences, around three fifths seen once.

Sequencing was done on a sample of CD4+ T cells from blood, cultured in vitro. The rearrangement links TRBV28 to TRBJ2-3; maybe TRBD2 (6 bases). This TCR was recovered from a human donor who had recovered from COVID-19. This CDR3 reads CASSLRELAGPDTQYF. The CDR3 coding sequence is TGTGCCAGCAGTTTACGAGAACTAGCAGGGCCAGATACGCAGTATTTT.